The 21 T cell receptor beta chains listed next were all sequenced from one sample in a study of CD8 T cells in ankylosing spondylitis. Study outcomes and limitations: Roughly eight highly homologous variants made up a TCR beta motif that seemed to typify ankylosing spondylitis blood.

Their antigens remain unidentified. MiXCR, applied by TCRdb to the 5' RACE reads, yields one record per CDR3 protein. Seen here are about 450,000 distinct CDR3 sequences, about 24% observed once, and the top ten hold 0.85% to 1%. The sample taken for sequencing was blood, either unsorted or a sorted T cell fraction (not recorded which). The receptor source for this set is a male donor with ankylosing spondylitis.

This chain uses TRBV27 with TRBJ2-5; 9 positions match TRBD1. V lost 5 bases, J lost 5 bases, and 12 bases stayed unmatched. This CDR3 has 16 residues. Germline CDR1 is MNHEY and CDR2 is SMNVEV (reference sequence). This chain's CDR3 is CASSPPPGQGWETQYF. The CDR3 bases are TGTGCCAGCAGTCCCCCACCGGGACAGGGTTGGGAGACCCAGTACTTC.

The sample holds many counts of this clonotype. V gene TRBV11-2 combines with J gene TRBJ1-5; no clear D gene. The CDR3 runs to 13 residues. Germline CDR1 SGHAT, CDR2 FQNNGV. V was cut by 8 bases and J by 4 bases, with 12 bases left in between. The CDR3 DNA reads as TGTGCCAGCTCCCTAGGGATAAATCAGCCCCAGCATTTT. It specifies CASSLGINQPQHF.

This clonotype has just a few counts. The chain combines TRBV2 with TRBJ2-7; unclear D gene. Germline V CDR1 and CDR2: SNHLY, FYNNEI. V was cut by 7 bases and J by 2 bases, with 6 bases left in between. The CDR3 is 11 residues long. The CDR3 DNA reads TGTGCCAGCAAAGTCGCCTACGAGCAGTACGTC. Translating it yields CASKVAYEQYV.

This rearrangement joins TRBV12-3 or TRBV12-4 to TRBJ2-1, with 7 bases identical to TRBD1. V lost 6 bases to trimming and J lost 4 bases; unmatched junction nucleotides: 9. CDR3 length: 15 residues. Here the CDR3 reads CASSLQGWEYNEQFF. Written as DNA, the CDR3 is TGTGCCAGCAGCCTACAGGGGTGGGAATACAATGAGCAGTTCTTC.

This clonotype was recorded a few times. The V and J genes are TRBV7-2 and TRBJ1-4, with TRBD1 matching 9 bases. The V gene's germline CDR1 is SGHTA and CDR2 FQGNSA. This CDR3 comprises 16 residues. V trimming: 3 bases; J trimming: 5 bases; junction bases outside the gene matches: 7. CDR3 in DNA: TGTGCCAGCAGCTTTATTTGGGGACAGGGAAATGAAAAACTGTTTTTT. This sequence encodes CASSFIWGQGNEKLFF.

The chain couples TRBV29-1 to TRBJ2-2, with 7 bases identical to TRBD2. Germline V gene sequence: CDR1 SQVTM, CDR2 ANQGSEA. V was clipped by 6 bases and J by 0 bases; unmatched bases: 7. This CDR3 comprises 15 residues. The CDR3 here is CSVRKTSANTGELFF. CDR3 nucleotides: TGCAGCGTGCGGAAAACTAGCGCGAACACCGGGGAGCTGTTTTTT.

This clonotype was detected a few times. The J gene is TRBJ2-2, the V gene TRBV4-1; 10 positions match TRBD2. This CDR3 has 17 residues. Trimming at V came to 3 bases and at J to 2 bases, leaving 6 bases not matched to a gene. Germline CDR1 reads MGHRA; CDR2 reads YSYEKL. The CDR3 DNA is TGCGCCAGCAGCCACGGGCTAGCGGGAGTAAACACCGGGGAGCTGTTTTTT. It translates to CASSHGLAGVNTGELFF.

This clonotype was counted a few times. The V and J genes are TRBV24-1 and TRBJ2-7, with TRBD2 matching over 13 bases. The CDR3 has 18 residues. The J segment lost 4 bases and the V segment lost 4 bases, leaving 12 bases of the junction unmatched. Germline CDR1 and CDR2: KGHDR and SFDVKD. CDR3 coding DNA: TGTGCCACCAGTGAGCCTAGGACTAGCGGGAGTTTTCTGTACGAGCAGTACGTC. Its protein is CATSEPRTSGSFLYEQYV.

The V call is TRBV20-1, the J call TRBJ2-3; D uncertain. The CDR3 is made up of 15 amino acids. CDR1 and CDR2 from the germline V gene are DFQATT and SNEGSKA (reference sequence). The V gene lost 1 base and the J gene lost 5 bases, with 16 bases spanning the gap. The DNA for the CDR3 is TGCAGTGCTAGAGCCTTCAGTGGCGGTGGAGATACGCAGTATTTT. Translating it yields CSARAFSGGGDTQYF.

The rearrangement links TRBV11-3 to TRBJ2-1; D uncertain. The CDR3 totals 16 residues. Trimming removed 5 bases at V and 5 bases at J, with 19 bases between. CDR1 is SGHNT, CDR2 YENEEA, per germline. CDR3 residues: CASSPPGVDLDNEQFF. The CDR3 coding sequence is TGTGCCAGCAGCCCCCCGGGTGTCGATCTGGACAATGAGCAGTTCTTC. Full variable domain (rest looked up from reference TRBV11-3 and TRBJ2-1): EAGVVQSPRYKIIEKKQPVAFWCNPISGHNTLYWYLQNLGQGPELLIRYENEEAVDDSQLPKDRFSAERLKGVDSTLKIQPAELGDSAVYLCASSPPGVDLDNEQFFGPGTRLTVL.

The chain is built from TRBV18 and TRBJ1-1; weak D call: TRBD1 (6 bases). Germline values: CDR1 KGHSH, CDR2 LQKENI. V lost 5 bases and J lost 1, with 17 bases in between. The CDR3 is 16 amino acids. CDR3 region: CASSSQAGGQNTEAFF. The CDR3 DNA sequence: TGTGCCAGCTCATCCCAAGCGGGGGGACAGAACACTGAAGCTTTCTTT.

This clonotype was recorded a few times. V usage is TRBV12-5 and J usage is TRBJ1-2; D is undetermined. Trimming took 4 bases from V and 7 from J, leaving 13 bases between them. This CDR3 region has 13 residues. Germline V gene sequence: CDR1 LGHNT, CDR2 FRNRAP. In DNA, the CDR3 is TGTGCTAGTGGTTCGGGTTTGGGCTCTGGCTACACCTTC. Protein sequence: CASGSGLGSGYTF.

This clonotype was observed a handful of times. This chain joins TRBV7-6 and TRBJ1-1; D is ambiguous. Germline CDR1 is SGHVS and CDR2 is FNYEAQ. V was pared by 5 bases and J by 2 bases, with 12 bases between. The CDR3 is made up of 14 amino acids. CDR3 sequence: CASSHRTDNTEAFF. The CDR3, as DNA: TGTGCCAGCAGCCACCGGACGGATAACACTGAAGCTTTCTTT.

This chain connects TRBV11-2 to TRBJ2-4; perhaps TRBD1 as D (6 bases). The germline gives CDR1 SGHAT, CDR2 FQNNGV. This CDR3 contains 19 residues. The germline V and J ends were trimmed by 8 bases and 1 base, with 27 bases remaining between them. This chain's CDR3 is CASSPGDPWGTLAKNIQYF. The CDR3 DNA reads as TGTGCCAGCTCACCAGGGGATCCCTGGGGAACCTTGGCCAAAAACATTCAGTACTTC.

The V call is TRBV5-1, the J call TRBJ2-7; unclear D gene. The CDR3 totals 15 residues. V shed 0 bases and J shed 3 bases, with 13 bases lying between them. Germline assignment: CDR1 SGHRS and CDR2 YFSETQ. DNA of the CDR3: TGCGCCAGCAGCTTGGGTCAGCCCGGTAACTACGAGCAGTACGTC. Translation gives CASSLGQPGNYEQYV.

The chain links TRBV29-1 to TRBJ2-7; 9 bases agree with TRBD1. V gave up 1 base and J gave up 6 bases; unmatched junction bases: 13. Looked up from germline, CDR1 is SQVTM and CDR2 is ANQGSEA. The length of the CDR3 is 16 residues. This chain's CDR3 is CSVEAQGGDRVFEQYF. The CDR3 coding sequence is TGCAGCGTTGAAGCCCAAGGAGGGGACAGGGTTTTCGAGCAGTACTTC.

This rearrangement joins TRBV20-1 to TRBJ2-7; TRBD2 agrees at 7 bases. Germline V gene data show CDR1 as DFQATT and CDR2 as SNEGSKA (reference sequence). Trimming cost V 2 bases and J 0 bases; bases outside gene matches: 10. This CDR3 region has 16 residues. In DNA, the CDR3 is TGCAGTGCTAGAAGATTCGGGAGGACGAGCTCCTACGAGCAGTACTTC. Its translation is CSARRFGRTSSYEQYF.

This clonotype was detected a few times. The V gene is TRBV20-1, the J gene TRBJ2-3; D not certain. This CDR3 spans 12 amino acids. Trimming stripped 3 bases from V and 0 bases from J, with 4 bases between. Per the germline V gene, CDR1 is DFQATT and CDR2 is SNEGSKA (reference sequence). CDR3 loop: CSASASTDTQYF. CDR3 sequence (DNA): TGCAGTGCTAGTGCCAGCACAGATACGCAGTATTTT.

The chain carries TRBV20-1 and TRBJ2-1; D possibly matches TRBD1 or TRBD2 (5 bases each). Germline values: CDR1 DFQATT, CDR2 SNEGSKA (reference sequence). The CDR3 spans 11 residues. Trimming pared 6 bases from V and 10 bases from J, leaving 13 bases between. Written as DNA, the CDR3 is TGCAGTGCCAACACTCGGGGCGAGCAGTTCTTC. This encodes CSANTRGEQFF.

V is TRBV28 and J is TRBJ1-2, with 9 bases identical to TRBD1. V lost 5 bases and J lost 2; bases outside the gene matches: 3. The germline V gene encodes CDR1 MDHEN and CDR2 SYDVKM. The CDR3 is 14 amino acids. The CDR3 region is CASSTTGGNYGYTF. The CDR3 DNA follows: TGTGCCAGCAGTACGACAGGGGGAAACTATGGCTACACCTTC.

V is TRBV11-3 and J is TRBJ2-1; TRBD1 agrees at 7 bases. The CDR3 spans 16 residues. Germline CDR1 and CDR2: SGHNT and YENEEA. Trimming took 5 bases from V and 1 from J; bases not matched to a gene: 8. The CDR3 sequence is CASSLTGEVSYNEQFF. The CDR3 bases are TGTGCCAGCAGCCTAACAGGGGAAGTTTCCTACAATGAGCAGTTCTTC.